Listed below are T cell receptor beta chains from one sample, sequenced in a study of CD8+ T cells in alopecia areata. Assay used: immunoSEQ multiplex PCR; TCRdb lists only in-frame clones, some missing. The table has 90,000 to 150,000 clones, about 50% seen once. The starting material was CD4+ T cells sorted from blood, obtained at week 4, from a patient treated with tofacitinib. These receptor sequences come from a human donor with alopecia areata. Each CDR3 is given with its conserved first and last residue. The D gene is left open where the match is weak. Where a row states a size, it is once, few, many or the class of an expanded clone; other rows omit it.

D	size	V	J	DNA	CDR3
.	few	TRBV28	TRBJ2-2	TGTGCCAGCAGTTTATTGCGACAACTGTCATACACCGGGGAGCTGTTTTTT	CASSLLRQLSYTGELFF
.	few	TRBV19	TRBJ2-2	TGTGCCAGTCAGGGGCGCCGGGAGCTGTTTTTT	CASQGRRELFF
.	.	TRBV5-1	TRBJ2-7	TGCGCCAGCAGCAACGCCGCAGGGACCTACGAGCAGTACTTC	CASSNAAGTYEQYF
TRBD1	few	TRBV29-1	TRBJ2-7	TGCAGCGTCGCGGACAGGCCCTACGAGCAGTACTTC	CSVADRPYEQYF
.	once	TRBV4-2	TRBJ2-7	TGTGCCAGCAGCCAAGATTCTGAACTCCGTTACGAGCAGTACTTC	CASSQDSELRYEQYF
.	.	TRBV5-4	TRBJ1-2	TGTGCCAGCAGCCTAAGATCCGGGCCTTTGACGGACTACACCTTC	CASSLRSGPLTDYTF
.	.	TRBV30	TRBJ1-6	TGTGCATACGAGGGGACGGTGAATTCACCCCTCCACTTT	CAYEGTVNSPLHF
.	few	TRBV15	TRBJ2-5	TGTGCCACCAGCAGAGATAGGGGACAAGAGACCCAGTACTTC	CATSRDRGQETQYF
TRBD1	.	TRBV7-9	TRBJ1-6	TGTGCCAGCAGCTTAGGACAGGGCTTTTCTAATTCACCCCTCCACTTT	CASSLGQGFSNSPLHF
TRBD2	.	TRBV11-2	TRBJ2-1	TGTGCCAGCCGGGGGGAGGGACTAGGGATCAATGAGCAGTTCTTC	CASRGEGLGINEQFF
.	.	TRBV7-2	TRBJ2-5	TGTGCCAGCAGCTTTATGGAGACCCAGTACTTC	CASSFMETQYF
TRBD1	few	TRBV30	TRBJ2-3	TGTGCCTGGAGCCTTAAGGGGGCCGGAGATACGCAGTATTTT	CAWSLKGAGDTQYF
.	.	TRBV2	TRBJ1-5	TGTGCCAGCAACAGGGACCCCTTTAGCAATCAGCCCCAGCATTTT	CASNRDPFSNQPQHF
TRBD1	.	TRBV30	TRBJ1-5	TGTGCCTGGAGTGTAGGACAGGCCCGCAATCAGCCCCAGCATTTT	CAWSVGQARNQPQHF
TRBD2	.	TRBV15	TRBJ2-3	TGTGCCACCAGCACTAGACTAGCGGGAGATCTGGATACGCAGTATTTT	CATSTRLAGDLDTQYF
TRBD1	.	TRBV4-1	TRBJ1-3	TGCGCCAGCAGCCACTCGGGACAGGTGTTACAGAGTCACGGAAACACCATATATTTT	CASSHSGQVLQSHGNTIYF
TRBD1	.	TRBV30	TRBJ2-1	TGTGCCTGGAGTGTACGGGGGACAGGGGGCAATGAGCAGTTCTTC	CAWSVRGTGGNEQFF
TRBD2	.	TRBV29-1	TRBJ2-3	TGCAGCGTTGAAGGGGCGAGAGGTGCGGGGGTGACGCAGTATTTT	CSVEGARGAGVTQYF
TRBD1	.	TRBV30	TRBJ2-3	TGTGCCTGGAGTCTGACAGGGTCTGCTACGCAGTATTTT	CAWSLTGSATQYF
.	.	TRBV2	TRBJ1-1	TGTGCCAGCCAATCCGGGACCCAGAGGGAAGCTTTCTTT	CASQSGTQREAFF
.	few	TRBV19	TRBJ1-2	TGTGCCAGTAGTATAAGCAGGGACGGTGGTGGCTACACCTTC	CASSISRDGGGYTF
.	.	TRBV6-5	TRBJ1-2	TGTGCCAGCAGTCGGTCCATGTCGAACGATAAATACACCTTC	CASSRSMSNDKYTF
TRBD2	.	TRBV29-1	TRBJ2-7	TGCAGCGTTGCAGGGACTAGAGGTTACGAGCAGTACTTC	CSVAGTRGYEQYF
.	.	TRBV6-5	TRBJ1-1	TGTGCCAGCAAACGACAGGCCAACACTGAAGCTTTCTTT	CASKRQANTEAFF
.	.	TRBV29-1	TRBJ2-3	TGCAGCGTTGAAGATGGCCTGGAGGCCGATACGCAGTATTTT	CSVEDGLEADTQYF
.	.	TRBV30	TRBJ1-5	TGTGCCTGGAGTGTAAGGGCTGGGGATCAGCCCCAGCATTTT	CAWSVRAGDQPQHF
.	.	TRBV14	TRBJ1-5	TGTGCCAGCAGCCGAGGCGGGGATCAGCCCCAGCATTTT	CASSRGGDQPQHF
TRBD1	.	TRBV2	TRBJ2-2	TGTGCCAGCAGTGAAGACAGGGGCAGCACCGGGGAGCTGTTTTTT	CASSEDRGSTGELFF
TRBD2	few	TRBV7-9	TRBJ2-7	TGTGCCAGCAGCTTATTTCGGTCAGCGGGAGTCGTCTACGAGCAGTACTTC	CASSLFRSAGVVYEQYF
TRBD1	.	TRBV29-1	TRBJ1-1	TGCAGCGTTGCCCGACAGGGTGGTGGGGCTTTCTTT	CSVARQGGGAFF
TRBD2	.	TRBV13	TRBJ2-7	TGTGCCAGCAGCTCGACTAGCGGGAGTGAGGAGCAGTACTTC	CASSSTSGSEEQYF
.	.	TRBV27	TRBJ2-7	TGTGCCAGCAGTTTACCGTCGGGCGGCTCCTACGAGCAGTACTTC	CASSLPSGGSYEQYF
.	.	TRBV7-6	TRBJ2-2	TGTGCCAGCGCCACCACCTGGACCGGGGAGCTGTTTTTT	CASATTWTGELFF
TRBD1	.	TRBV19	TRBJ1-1	TGTGCCAGTAGCCAGCCGGGACAGGGACCAGCGCGGGCTTTCTTT	CASSQPGQGPARAFF
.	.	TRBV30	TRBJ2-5	TGTGCCTGGAAGAACTTTCGGGAGACCCAGTACTTC	CAWKNFRETQYF
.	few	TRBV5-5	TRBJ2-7	TGTGCCAGCAGCTTGGAGTGGGCAAGCGAGCAGTACTTC	CASSLEWASEQYF
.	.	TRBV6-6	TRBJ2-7	TGTGCCAGCAGTTACAAAGGGGTAGACGAGCAGTACTTC	CASSYKGVDEQYF
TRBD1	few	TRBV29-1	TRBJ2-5	TGCAGCGTTCGACAGGGCCAAGAGACCCAGTACTTC	CSVRQGQETQYF
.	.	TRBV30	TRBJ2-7	TGTGCCTGGAGTGAAGGGGAGGAAGCGCCAAACTACGAGCAGTACTTC	CAWSEGEEAPNYEQYF
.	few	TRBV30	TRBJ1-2	TGTGCCTGGAGTCTATCACTCGCCCTCCATGGCTACACCTTC	CAWSLSLALHGYTF
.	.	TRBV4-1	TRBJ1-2	TGCGCCAGCAGCCGTATGCCGGATGGCTACACCTTC	CASSRMPDGYTF
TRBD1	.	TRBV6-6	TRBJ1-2	TGTGCCAGCAGTTCGGGACAGTTAACCTATGGCTACACCTTC	CASSSGQLTYGYTF
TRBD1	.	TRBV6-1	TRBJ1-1	TGTGCCAGCAGTGTAGAGGACAGGGAGGACACTGAAGCTTTCTTT	CASSVEDREDTEAFF
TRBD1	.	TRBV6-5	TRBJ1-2	TGTGCCAGCAGTCCGTTGGCAGGGGGGTTAGGCTACACCTTC	CASSPLAGGLGYTF
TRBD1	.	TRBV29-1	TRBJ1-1	TGCAGCGTCCGAGTAACAGGGGGCACTGAAGCTTTCTTT	CSVRVTGGTEAFF
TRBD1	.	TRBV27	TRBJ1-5	TGTGCCAGCAGTGGACAGGTTGCTAATCAGCCCCAGCATTTT	CASSGQVANQPQHF
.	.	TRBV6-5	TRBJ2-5	TGTGCCAGCAGTTACTCGGGCAGTCAAGAGACCCAGTACTTC	CASSYSGSQETQYF
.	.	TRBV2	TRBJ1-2	TGTGCCAGCAGTGAATCGGCACGAGGTCTCCATGGCTACACCTTC	CASSESARGLHGYTF
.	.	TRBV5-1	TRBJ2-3	TGCGCCAGCAGCCCCTCGACCGGCACAGATACGCAGTATTTT	CASSPSTGTDTQYF
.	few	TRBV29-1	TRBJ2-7	TGCAGCGTTGCGGTGGTCTACGAGCAGTACTTC	CSVAVVYEQYF
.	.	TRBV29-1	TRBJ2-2	TGCAGCGTTGCTTGGGGAAACACCGGGGAGCTGTTTTTT	CSVAWGNTGELFF
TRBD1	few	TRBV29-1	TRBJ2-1	TGCAGCGTTCGGACAGGGGGTTACAATGAGCAGTTCTTC	CSVRTGGYNEQFF